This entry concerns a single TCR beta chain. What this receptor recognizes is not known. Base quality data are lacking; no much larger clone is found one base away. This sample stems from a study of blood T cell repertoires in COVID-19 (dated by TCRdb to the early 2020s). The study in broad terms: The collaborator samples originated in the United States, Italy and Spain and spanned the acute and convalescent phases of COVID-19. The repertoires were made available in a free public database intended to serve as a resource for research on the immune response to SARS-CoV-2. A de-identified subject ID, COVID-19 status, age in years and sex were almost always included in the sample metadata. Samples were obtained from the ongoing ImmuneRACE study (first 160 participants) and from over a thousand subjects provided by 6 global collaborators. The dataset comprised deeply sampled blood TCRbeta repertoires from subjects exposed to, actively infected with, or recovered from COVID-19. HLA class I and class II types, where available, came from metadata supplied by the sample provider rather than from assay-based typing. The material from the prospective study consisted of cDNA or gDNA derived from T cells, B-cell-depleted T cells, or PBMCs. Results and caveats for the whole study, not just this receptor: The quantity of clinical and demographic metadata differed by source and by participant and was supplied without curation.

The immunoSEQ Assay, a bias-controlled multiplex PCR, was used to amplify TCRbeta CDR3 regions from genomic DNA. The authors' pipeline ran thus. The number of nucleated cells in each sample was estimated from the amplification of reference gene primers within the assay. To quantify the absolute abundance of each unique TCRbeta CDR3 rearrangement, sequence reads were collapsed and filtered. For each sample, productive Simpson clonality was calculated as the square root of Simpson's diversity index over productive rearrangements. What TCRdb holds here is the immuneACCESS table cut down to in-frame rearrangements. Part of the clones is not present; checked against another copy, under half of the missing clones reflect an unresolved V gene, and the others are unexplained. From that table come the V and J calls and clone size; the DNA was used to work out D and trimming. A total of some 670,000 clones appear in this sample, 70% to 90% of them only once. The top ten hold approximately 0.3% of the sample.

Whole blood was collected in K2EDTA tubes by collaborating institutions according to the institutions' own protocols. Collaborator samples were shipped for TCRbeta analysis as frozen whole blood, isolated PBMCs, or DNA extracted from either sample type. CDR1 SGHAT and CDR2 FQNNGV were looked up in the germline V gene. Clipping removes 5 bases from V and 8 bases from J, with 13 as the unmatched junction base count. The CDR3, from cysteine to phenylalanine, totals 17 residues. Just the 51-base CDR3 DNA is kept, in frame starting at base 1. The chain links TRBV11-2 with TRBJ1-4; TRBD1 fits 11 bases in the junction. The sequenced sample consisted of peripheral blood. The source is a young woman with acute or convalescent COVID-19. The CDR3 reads CASSDGTGGPGSEKLFF. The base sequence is TGTGCCAGCAGCGACGGGACAGGGGGTCCAGGGTCCGAAAAACTGTTTTTT.